The 30 T cell receptor beta chains given below trace back to one sample, sequenced in a study of T-cell reconstitution after alpha-beta-depleted transplantation in children. As it was prepared, the TCRbeta library received unique molecular identifiers. Using its own MiXCR run on the PCR reads, TCRdb lists one record per CDR3 protein. The sample shows some 490,000 distinct CDR3 sequences, around 13% of them seen only once. The sequences come from PBMCs from the stem cell graft donor, collected from the stem cell graft. The receptors were gathered from a human donor who donated a stem cell graft to a child with combined immunodeficiency.

This clonotype was counted many times. The chain is built from TRBV27 and TRBJ2-3; 10 nucleotides line up with TRBD1. The CDR3 contains 16 residues. Unmatched junction bases numbered 15, after V lost 5 bases and J lost 10 bases. Germline CDR1 reads MNHEY; CDR2 reads SMNVEV (reference sequence). CDR3 residues: CASSPFGTGVLRAQYF. DNA of the CDR3: TGTGCCAGCAGTCCATTCGGGACAGGGGTCCTGAGGGCGCAGTATTTT.

Only a few counts were recorded for this clonotype. The chain joins TRBV6-6 to TRBJ2-1, with D hard to call. CDR1 and CDR2 from the germline V gene are MNHNY and SVGAGI (reference sequence). The CDR3 runs to 13 residues. V shed 7 bases and J shed 2 bases, with 9 bases lying between them. The chain's CDR3 is CASMTAAYNEQFF. The DNA of the CDR3 is TGTGCCAGCATGACTGCAGCCTACAATGAGCAGTTCTTC.

Only a few counts were recorded for this clonotype. The chain carries TRBV18 and TRBJ2-6; 9 bases line up with TRBD1. The J segment lost 4 bases and the V segment lost 6 bases, leaving 16 bases of the junction unmatched. This CDR3 comprises 19 residues. The germline V gene encodes CDR1 KGHSH and CDR2 LQKENI. CDR3 region: CASSQILRDRVRGANVLTF. The CDR3 DNA is TGTGCCAGCTCTCAGATCCTCCGGGACAGGGTCAGGGGGGCCAACGTCCTGACTTTC.

In nucleotides, the CDR3 is TGTGCCAGCACCATCCCCGGGACGCAGGCGGCAGCTTTCTTT. It is translated as CASTIPGTQAAAFF. This sequence joins TRBV12-3 or TRBV12-4 and TRBJ1-1; TRBD1 might be the D (5 bases). The CDR3 is made up of 14 amino acids. V dropped 7 bases and J dropped 10 bases, with 22 bases sitting between them.

The J gene is TRBJ2-5, the V gene TRBV30; D might be TRBD2 (7 bases). The CDR3 sequence is 14 residues long. Germline assignment: CDR1 GTSNPN and CDR2 SVGIG (reference sequence). Trimming removed 0 bases from V and 5 bases from J, with 13 bases in between. The CDR3 nucleotides read TGTGCCTGGAGTGTTGGGGGGGCAGGGGAGACCCAGTACTTC. Protein product: CAWSVGGAGETQYF.

This clonotype was observed a handful of times. An end of the junction differs from the germline gene, which may be a read error. CDR3 protein: CASSHRLAGSSTDTQYF. The DNA of the CDR3 is TGCGCCAGCAGCCACCGACTAGCGGGATCAAGCACAGATACGCAGTACTTT. The chain employs TRBV4-3 and TRBJ2-3; TRBD2 matches at 11 bases. The CDR3 has 17 amino acids. CDR1 LGHNA and CDR2 YSLEER come from the germline V gene.

In this sample, this clonotype turned up a few times. The chain recombines TRBV10-3 with TRBJ2-3, with D perhaps TRBD2 (5 bases). Germline CDR1 ENHRY, CDR2 SYGVKD. The CDR3 runs to 16 residues. Trimming shortened V by 6 bases and J by 0 bases, and 16 bases separated the two germline ends. The CDR3 loop is CAIRARLATSTDTQYF. CDR3 bases: TGTGCCATCAGGGCCCGGTTAGCGACAAGCACAGATACGCAGTATTTT.

The V gene is TRBV2, the J gene TRBJ2-1; the D is unclear. The CDR3 is made up of 16 amino acids. Deletions cut 7 bases from V and 5 bases from J, with 21 bases between. Germline V lookup: CDR1 SNHLY, CDR2 FYNNEI. The chain's CDR3 is CASTSSVSISNNEQFF. The CDR3 DNA is TGTGCCAGCACCTCCTCGGTCTCGATATCAAACAATGAGCAGTTCTTC.

In its sample, this clonotype was seen a few times. The chain joins TRBV11-3 to TRBJ1-1, with a possible D match to TRBD1 (5 bases). The length of the CDR3 is 12 residues. V shed 5 bases and J shed 3 bases, with 7 bases lying between them. CDR1 and CDR2 (germline): SGHNT, YENEEA. The CDR3 DNA is TGTGCCAGCAGCATCAGGGACACTGAAGCTTTCTTT. This encodes CASSIRDTEAFF.

The CDR3 nucleotides read TGTGCCAGCAGCTTAGTTTCCCGGACAGGGACCTACACCTTC. Translating gives CASSLVSRTGTYTF. The chain carries TRBV7-2 and TRBJ1-2; 8 bases agree with TRBD1. Germline V gene data show CDR1 as SGHTA and CDR2 as FQGNSA. Germline trimming cut 1 base from V and 10 bases from J; bases unmatched to any gene: 8. This CDR3 has 14 residues.

In this sample, this clonotype turned up a few times. This rearrangement joins TRBV12-5 to TRBJ2-1; TRBD2 is a possible D gene (5 bases). Trimming cost V 1 base and J 9 bases, with 10 bases left between them. This CDR3 is built from 13 residues. Germline CDR1 reads LGHNT; CDR2 reads FRNRAP. CDR3 region: CASGLATITEQFF. CDR3 nucleotides: TGTGCTAGTGGTTTGGCGACTATTACTGAGCAGTTCTTC.

There are a few counts of this clonotype. The gene calls are TRBV7-9 and TRBJ1-6, with D unresolved. CDR3 length: 15 amino acids. In germline, CDR1 is SEHNR, CDR2 FQNEAQ (reference sequence). Between the trimmed V and J ends, which lost 1 base and 4 bases, there was a span of 8 bases. CDR3 DNA: TGTGCCAGCAGCTTAGGGACCGGGTATAATTCACCCCTCCACTTT. Protein sequence: CASSLGTGYNSPLHF.

In its sample, this clonotype was seen a few times. The J gene is TRBJ2-4, the V gene TRBV12-3 or TRBV12-4; D is unresolved. The CDR3 runs 16 residues. V was cut by 2 bases and J by 0 bases, with 11 bases left in between. This CDR3 is CASSLFGSLAKNIQYF. The DNA for the CDR3 is TGTGCCAGCAGTTTATTCGGTTCCCTAGCCAAAAACATTCAGTACTTC.

This clonotype was observed many times. V and J are TRBV6-2 or TRBV6-3 and TRBJ2-1; D is perhaps TRBD2 (6 bases). Trimming pared 3 bases from V and 9 bases from J, leaving 12 bases between. Per germline, CDR1 MNHEY and CDR2 SVGEGT. CDR3 length equals 13 residues. The CDR3 DNA reads TGTGCCAGCAGTTATGTGACTAGTATTGAGCAGTTCTTC. Translating it yields CASSYVTSIEQFF.

The rearrangement joins TRBV4-2 to TRBJ2-7, with D unclear. Germline assignment: CDR1 LGHNA and CDR2 YNFKEQ. The CDR3 is 13 residues long. Deletions cut 8 bases from V and 2 bases from J, with 13 bases between. The CDR3 bases are TGTGCCAGCGGCCCCGGGCCCGCCTACGAGCAGTACTTC. As protein: CASGPGPAYEQYF.

This clonotype was detected only a few times. The chain uses TRBV7-8 and TRBJ2-1; D is possibly TRBD2 (6 bases). The CDR3 length is 18 residues. CDR1 is SGHVS, CDR2 FQNEAQ, per germline. V shed 0 bases and J shed 5 bases, with 20 bases lying between them. DNA for the CDR3: TGTGCCAGCAGCTTAGCGCGGAGGGACTCCCTGGGGAACAATGAGCAGTTCTTC. Translation: CASSLARRDSLGNNEQFF.

There are a few counts of this clonotype. This chain links TRBV4-3 with TRBJ2-7, with 10 nucleotides matching TRBD1. V lost 2 bases to trimming and J lost 2 bases; unmatched junction nucleotides: 6. CDR1 and CDR2 (germline): LGHNA, YSLEER. CDR3 size: 16 residues. CDR3 in amino acids: CASSQNTGTGAYEQYF. The CDR3 region has the DNA TGCGCCAGCAGCCAAAATACCGGGACAGGGGCCTACGAGCAGTACTTC.

This clonotype was picked up many times. The chain uses TRBV29-1 and TRBJ1-5; the D is unclear. The CDR3 contains 15 residues. V lost 6 bases to trimming and J lost 3 bases, with 18 bases between them. Germline V CDR1 and CDR2: SQVTM, ANQGSEA. As DNA, the CDR3 is TGCAGCGTGAGCGACGAAAGTTTGGACAATCAGCCCCAGCATTTT. Protein product: CSVSDESLDNQPQHF. The variable domain in full, with the rest retrieved from reference TRBV29-1 and TRBJ1-5, is SAVISQKPSRDICQRGTSLTIQCQVDSQVTMMFWYRQQPGQSLTLIATANQGSEATYESGFVIDKFPISRPNLTFSTLTVSNMSPEDSSIYLCSVSDESLDNQPQHFGDGTRLSIL.

This clonotype was picked up many times. The genes are TRBV7-2 and TRBJ2-3, with D perhaps matching TRBD1 (7 bases). CDR3 length: 15 amino acids. Germline V gives CDR1 SGHTA, CDR2 FQGNSA. Trimming took 5 bases from V and 1 from J, leaving 13 bases between them. This CDR3 reads CASSRRGQGTDTQYF. The CDR3 DNA is TGTGCCAGCAGCAGGAGGGGGCAGGGCACAGATACGCAGTATTTT. Combining the CDR3 with reference TRBV7-2 and TRBJ2-3 gives the whole variable domain GAGVSQSPSNKVTEKGKDVELRCDPISGHTALYWYRQSLGQGLEFLIYFQGNSAPDKSGLPSDRFSAERTGGSVSTLTIQRTQQEDSAVYLCASSRRGQGTDTQYFGPGTRLTVL.

The rearrangement joins TRBV6-6 to TRBJ2-7, with D tentatively TRBD1 (6 bases). Trimming stripped 6 bases from V and 3 bases from J, with 9 bases between. Germline assignment: CDR1 MNHNY and CDR2 SVGAGI (reference sequence). The length of the CDR3 is 12 residues. The CDR3 sequence: CASRSTGYEQYF. The CDR3 coding sequence is TGTGCCAGCAGATCGACAGGCTACGAGCAGTACTTC.

This chain uses TRBV12-3 or TRBV12-4 with TRBJ1-2; no firm D call. This CDR3 has 16 amino acids. The ends were cut back, 6 bases at V and 4 bases at J, with 21 bases in the middle. CDR3 coding DNA: TGTGCCAGCAGCTCTACGGTTGGCGTGAGCGGCTATGGCTACACCTTC. Its protein is CASSSTVGVSGYGYTF.

This clonotype showed up many times. V usage is TRBV7-2 and J usage is TRBJ2-1; perhaps TRBD2 as D (6 bases). The CDR3 is 13 amino acids. Germline V CDR1 and CDR2: SGHTA, FQGNSA. Deletions cut 4 bases from V and 3 bases from J, with 7 bases between. In DNA form, the CDR3 reads TGTGCCAGCAGCTGGGACTTCTACAATGAGCAGTTCTTC. Translated, it gives CASSWDFYNEQFF.

This chain connects TRBV13 to TRBJ2-3; 9 bases are a match to TRBD2. Germline-derived CDR1 and CDR2 are PRHDT and FYEKMQ (reference sequence). J gave up 5 bases and V 1 base, and 7 bases lay outside the gene matches. The length of the CDR3 is 16 residues. The CDR3 DNA follows: TGTGCCAGCAGCTTAGCTAGCGGGAAGGTGGGAGATACGCAGTATTTT. Its protein is CASSLASGKVGDTQYF.

The chain recombines TRBV7-2 with TRBJ1-1; tentatively, D is TRBD1 (6 bases). Trimming pared 5 bases from V and 11 bases from J, leaving 15 bases between. Per the germline V gene, CDR1 is SGHTA and CDR2 is FQGNSA. The CDR3 runs 12 residues. The CDR3 loop is CASSLGGRRAFF. CDR3 coding DNA: TGTGCCAGCAGCCTCGGGGGGCGTCGGGCTTTCTTT.

This clonotype was seen more than once but under ten times. V is TRBV5-1 and J is TRBJ1-1; a weak D match, TRBD1 (5 bases). V was shortened by 4 bases and J by 4 bases, with 14 bases between the two germline ends. The V gene's germline CDR1 is SGHRS and CDR2 YFSETQ. The CDR3 length is 14 residues. The CDR3 protein is CASSPGDPGTEAFF. CDR3 in DNA: TGCGCCAGCAGCCCCGGGGACCCGGGCACTGAAGCTTTCTTT.

This clonotype was seen ten or more times. J is TRBJ2-3 and V is TRBV9; no reliable D call. Germline-derived CDR1 and CDR2 are SGDLS and YYNGEE. The CDR3 has 13 amino acids. V lost 4 bases to trimming and J lost 2 bases, with 8 bases between them. The CDR3 DNA reads as TGTGCCAGCAGCTCATCTATCACAGATACGCAGTATTTT. Protein sequence: CASSSSITDTQYF.

This clonotype was recorded a few times. CDR3 in amino acids: CASSGGQYPEETQYF. The CDR3 DNA is TGTGCCAGCAGCGGAGGACAGTACCCTGAAGAGACCCAGTACTTC. V usage is TRBV7-2 and J usage is TRBJ2-5; maybe TRBD1 (6 bases). Trimming pared 5 bases from V and 3 bases from J, leaving 16 bases between. CDR1 and CDR2 (germline): SGHTA, FQGNSA. This CDR3 spans 15 amino acids.

This clonotype was observed a few times. The gene calls are TRBV12-3 or TRBV12-4 and TRBJ2-5; TRBD1 matches at 9 bases. V lost 4 bases to trimming and J lost 3 bases; unmatched junction nucleotides: 3. This CDR3 has 14 residues. CDR3 nucleotides: TGTGCCAGCAGTTCCTGGGACAGGGAAGAGACCCAGTACTTC. Its translation is CASSSWDREETQYF.

This clonotype was seen at least ten times. The chain couples TRBV20-1 to TRBJ1-2, with 8 bases matching TRBD1. The length of the CDR3 is 14 residues. Losses at the gene ends were 6 bases for V and 5 bases for J; bases not matched to a gene: 11. From germline, CDR1 is DFQATT and CDR2 SNEGSKA (reference sequence). The CDR3 spells CSASLRGQGYGYTF. CDR3 bases: TGCAGTGCCAGCCTCAGGGGGCAAGGTTATGGCTACACCTTC.

The table lists this clonotype with many counts. V is TRBV12-3 or TRBV12-4 and J is TRBJ2-2; unclear D gene. CDR3 length equals 12 residues. V lost 3 bases and J 6 bases, leaving 5 bases between the germline ends. The CDR3 loop reads CASSFRAGELFF. Written as DNA, the CDR3 is TGTGCCAGCAGTTTTCGGGCCGGGGAGCTGTTTTTT.